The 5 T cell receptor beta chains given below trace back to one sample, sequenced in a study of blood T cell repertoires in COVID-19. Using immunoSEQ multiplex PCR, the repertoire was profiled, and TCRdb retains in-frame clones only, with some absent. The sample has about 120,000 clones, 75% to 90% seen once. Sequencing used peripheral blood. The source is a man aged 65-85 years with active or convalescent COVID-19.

The CDR3 nucleotides are TGTGCCAGCGGGCGGCGGGACCCCACAGATACGCAGTATTTT. Amino acids: CASGRRDPTDTQYF. The chain couples TRBV6-6 to TRBJ2-3; TRBD2 is a possible D gene (6 bases). Looked up from germline, CDR1 is MNHNY and CDR2 is SVGAGI (reference sequence). The CDR3 is 14 amino acids. The V and J ends lost 8 bases and 2 bases respectively, with 14 bases between them.

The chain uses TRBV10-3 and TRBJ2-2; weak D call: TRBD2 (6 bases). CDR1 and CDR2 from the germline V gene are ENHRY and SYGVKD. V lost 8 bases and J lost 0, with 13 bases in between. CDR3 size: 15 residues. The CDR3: CAILMGGSNTGELFF. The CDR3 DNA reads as TGTGCCATCCTGATGGGGGGATCGAACACCGGGGAGCTGTTTTTT.

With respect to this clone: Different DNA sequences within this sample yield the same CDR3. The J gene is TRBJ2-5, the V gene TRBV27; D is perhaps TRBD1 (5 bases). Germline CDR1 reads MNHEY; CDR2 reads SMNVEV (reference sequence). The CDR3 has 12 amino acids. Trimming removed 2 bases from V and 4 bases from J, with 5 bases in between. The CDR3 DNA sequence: TGTGCCAGCAGTTTAAGGGGAGAGACCCAGTACTTC. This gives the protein CASSLRGETQYF.

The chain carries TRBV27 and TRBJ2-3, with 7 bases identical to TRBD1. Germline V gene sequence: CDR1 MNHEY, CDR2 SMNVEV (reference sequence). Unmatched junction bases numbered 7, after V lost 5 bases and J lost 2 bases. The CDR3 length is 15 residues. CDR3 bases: TGTGCCAGCAGTCTAGGGACAGCACCCACAGATACGCAGTATTTT. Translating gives CASSLGTAPTDTQYF.

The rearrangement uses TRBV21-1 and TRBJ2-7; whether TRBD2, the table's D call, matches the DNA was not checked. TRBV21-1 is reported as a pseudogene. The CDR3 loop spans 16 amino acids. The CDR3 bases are TGTGCCAGCAGCAAAGGGGGACTAGCGGGAGTCTACGAGCAGTACTTC. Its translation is CASSKGGLAGVYEQYF.